This TCR beta chain is drawn from a study of response to subunit inactivated influenza vaccine. A few counts support this clonotype. In TCRdb, the RT-PCR reads were re-called with MiXCR into one record per CDR3 protein. The repertoire holds hundreds of thousands of distinct CDR3 sequences, with about 10% as singletons. J gave up 3 bases and V 6 bases, and 7 bases lay outside the gene matches. The CDR3 has 14 amino acids. Germline values: CDR1 DFQATT, CDR2 SNEGSKA (reference sequence). The receptor comes from a man aged 50 to 60 who received an inactivated influenza vaccine. The chain links TRBV20-1 to TRBJ2-3, with 9 bases matching TRBD1. Sample: PBMCs from blood, taken on the day of vaccination. The CDR3 nucleotides read TGCAGTGCCAGGACAGGGGAAGTTACAGATACGCAGTATTTT. It encodes CSARTGEVTDTQYF.